This is a list of T cell receptor beta chains from one sample in a study of T cell repertoires in cytomegalovirus infection. One entry per CDR3 protein, called by TCRdb with MiXCR from the reads. The table has a few hundred thousand distinct CDR3 sequences, approximately 17% seen once; the top ten hold approximately 44%. Sequenced sample: CD8+ T cells from PBMCs. The receptors stem from a human donor in good health (CMV status not recorded). Some clones in this sample may be carry-over from other donors' samples. CDR3s include the opening cysteine and the closing phenylalanine or tryptophan. Fields, in order: clone size, J gene, D gene, V gene, CDR3 protein, CDR3 DNA. The D gene is left open where the match is weak. Some rows have no size entry. The others give once, few or many, or a class for an expanded clone.

size: few; J: TRBJ1-1; D: .; V: TRBV7-6; CDR3: CASSPRPRGGTEAFF; DNA: TGTGCCAGCAGCCCCCGCCCCCGGGGTGGGACTGAAGCTTTCTTT
size: .; J: TRBJ2-7; D: TRBD2; V: TRBV20-1; CDR3: CSATHLAGGSYEQYF; DNA: TGCAGTGCTACCCACCTAGCGGGGGGGTCCTACGAGCAGTACTTC
size: few; J: TRBJ1-6; D: TRBD1; V: TRBV27; CDR3: CASSHARDRSPLHF; DNA: TGTGCCAGCAGTCACGCCCGGGACAGGTCACCCCTCCACTTT
size: few; J: TRBJ2-7; D: .; V: TRBV28; CDR3: CASSLVSRSYEQYF; DNA: TGTGCCAGCAGTTTAGTCTCCCGCTCCTACGAGCAGTACTTC
size: few; J: TRBJ2-2; D: TRBD2; V: TRBV20-1; CDR3: CSARARLAGATGELFF; DNA: TGCAGTGCTAGAGCCCGACTAGCGGGGGCTACCGGGGAGCTGTTTTTT
size: few; J: TRBJ1-2; D: .; V: TRBV29-1; CDR3: CSATGGSGYGYTF; DNA: TGCAGCGCTACAGGTGGAAGTGGCTATGGCTACACCTTC
size: few; J: TRBJ2-1; D: .; V: TRBV7-9; CDR3: CASSITSASYNEQFF; DNA: TGTGCCAGCAGCATCACCTCGGCATCCTACAATGAGCAGTTCTTC
size: .; J: TRBJ1-1; D: .; V: TRBV6-1; CDR3: CASSVAWDTEAFF; DNA: TGTGCCAGCAGTGTAGCTTGGGACACTGAAGCTTTCTTT
size: few; J: TRBJ1-1; D: .; V: TRBV20-1; CDR3: CSAKSMNTEAFF; DNA: TGCAGTGCTAAGTCTATGAACACTGAAGCTTTCTTT
size: .; J: TRBJ2-3; D: TRBD1; V: TRBV5-1; CDR3: CASSSHSLTGQTITSTDTQYF; DNA: TGCGCCAGCAGCTCACACAGTTTGACAGGGCAAACAATAACTAGCACAGATACGCAGTATTTT
size: few; J: TRBJ2-7; D: .; V: TRBV4-3; CDR3: CASSQDFASGEQYF; DNA: TGCGCCAGCAGCCAAGATTTCGCCTCCGGGGAGCAGTACTTC
size: many; J: TRBJ2-1; D: TRBD2; V: TRBV7-8; CDR3: CASSPGTRQGLYEQFF; DNA: TGTGCCAGCAGCCCCGGGACTAGGCAGGGGCTCTATGAGCAGTTCTTC
size: many; J: TRBJ2-1; D: .; V: TRBV28; CDR3: CASTVNNEQFF; DNA: TGTGCCAGCACCGTGAACAATGAGCAGTTCTTC
size: .; J: TRBJ1-1; D: .; V: TRBV6-2/TRBV6-3; CDR3: CASRDRGANTEAFF; DNA: TGTGCCAGCAGAGACCGCGGGGCTAACACTGAAGCTTTCTTT
size: .; J: TRBJ2-1; D: .; V: TRBV2; CDR3: CASSESSYTYNEQFF; DNA: TGTGCCAGCAGTGAATCTAGTTATACCTACAATGAGCAGTTCTTC
size: .; J: TRBJ2-1; D: .; V: TRBV20-1; CDR3: CSARPWDAGSYNEQFF; DNA: TGCAGTGCTAGACCTTGGGACGCCGGCTCCTACAATGAGCAGTTCTTC
size: .; J: TRBJ2-5; D: .; V: TRBV7-9; CDR3: CASSLDRASKTQYF; DNA: TGTGCCAGCAGCCTAGACCGGGCCTCCAAGACCCAGTACTTC
size: few; J: TRBJ1-2; D: .; V: TRBV7-9; CDR3: CASSLSAGYTF; DNA: TGTGCCAGCAGCTTATCGGCAGGCTACACCTTC
size: many; J: TRBJ2-4; D: .; V: TRBV28; CDR3: CATNRPGLAKNIQYF; DNA: TGTGCCACAAACAGGCCCGGCCTAGCCAAAAACATTCAGTACTTC
size: once; J: TRBJ1-4; D: .; V: TRBV11-2; CDR3: CASSFREKLFF; DNA: TGTGCCAGCAGCTTCAGGGAAAAACTGTTTTTT
size: many; J: TRBJ2-7; D: .; V: TRBV7-8; CDR3: CASSLGTISSYEQYF; DNA: TGTGCCAGCAGCTTAGGGACGATCAGCTCCTACGAGCAGTACTTC